This T cell receptor beta chain is drawn from a study of T-cell reconstitution after alpha-beta-depleted transplantation in children. Unique molecular identifiers were built into the TCRbeta library. TCRdb recomputed calls from the PCR reads with MiXCR, one row per CDR3 protein. This sample carries approximately 800,000 distinct CDR3 sequences, around 15% of them seen once, and the ten largest clones take around 5%. This clonotype was observed many times. The ends were cut back, 0 bases at V and 1 base at J, with 7 bases in the middle. CDR1 and CDR2 (germline): SGHRS, YFSETQ. The CDR3 has 14 amino acids.

The origin of this receptor is a male patient aged 5 to 17 who had a stem cell transplant for acute lymphoblastic leukemia, so the T cells may come from the graft donor. The chain recombines TRBV5-1 with TRBJ2-5; D may be TRBD1 (5 bases). Material: PBMCs, mostly from graft donor cells, obtained 360 days after TCRalphabeta/CD19-depleted stem cell transplant. The CDR3: CASSLEGPQETQYF. The CDR3 DNA is TGCGCCAGCAGCTTGGAGGGGCCCCAAGAGACCCAGTACTTC.